The entry below describes one T cell receptor beta chain. The antigen is undetermined. With 6 bases clipped from V and 0 bases from J, the junction kept 5 bases outside the gene matches. The germline V gene encodes CDR1 LNHDA and CDR2 SQIVND (reference sequence). The CDR3 covers 15 residues. TCR beta VDJ and CDR3 profiling used genomic DNA as template. TCRdb ran MiXCR on the reads and lists one entry per CDR3 protein. Of about 210,000 distinct CDR3 sequences listed, approximately 60% are singletons. These data come from a study of CD8+CD57+ T cells in acquired aplastic anemia. Study background: The study obtained an average of around 3.4 ug of DNA from sorted CD4+ and CD8+ cells. Study conclusions and caveats: A significant difference in CD8+ Simpson's diversity between patients and controls was not found.

The source is a human donor in good health. The V gene is TRBV19, the J gene TRBJ1-5; 7 positions agree with TRBD1. Specimen: sorted CD4+, CD8+, or CD8+CD57+ T cells (not recorded which) from PBMCs. The CDR3 reads CASRSNRGSNQPQHF. CDR3 DNA: TGTGCCAGTAGAAGTAACAGGGGTAGCAATCAGCCCCAGCATTTT.